The 22 T cell receptor beta chains given below trace back to one sample, sequenced in a study of beta chain features in type 1 diabetes. The entirety of the isolated RNA underwent reverse transcription, so expressed TCRB transcripts were sequenced. Sequencing was performed with immunoSEQ multiplex PCR; in TCRdb, only in-frame clones are kept and a portion is missing. The sample records 300,000 to 400,000 clones, about 11% being singletons. Material: naive CD4+ T cells from blood. These receptor sequences come from a woman aged 25 to 39 in good health.

V and J are TRBV9 and TRBJ1-1; D unclear. CDR1 and CDR2 from the germline V gene are SGDLS and YYNGEE. The CDR3 has 15 amino acids. V lost 4 bases and J 1 base, leaving 14 bases between the germline ends. The CDR3 bases are TGTGCCAGCAGCTCAGCCGAGGTGGGGAACACTGAAGCTTTCTTT. Translated: CASSSAEVGNTEAFF.

In this sample, this clone turned up a few times. The V gene is TRBV10-3, the J gene TRBJ2-3; TRBD2 aligns across 8 bases. The V gene's germline CDR1 is ENHRY and CDR2 SYGVKD. Trimming cost V 5 bases and J 6 bases; bases outside gene matches: 7. The CDR3 is 14 amino acids. The CDR3: CAISLPSGLDTQYF. As DNA, the CDR3 is TGTGCCATCAGTCTGCCTAGCGGGTTGGATACGCAGTATTTT.

CDR3 in DNA: TGTGCCAGCAGTTATCTGGGGCAGAGCTCCTACAATGAGCAGTTCTTC. This encodes CASSYLGQSSYNEQFF. The chain uses TRBV27 and TRBJ2-1, with D maybe TRBD1 (5 bases). Germline lookup yields CDR1 MNHEY and CDR2 SMNVEV (reference sequence). The V end was cut by 4 bases, the J end by 0 bases, with 13 bases between. This CDR3 spans 16 amino acids.

The table lists this clone with a few counts. The chain links TRBV7-9 to TRBJ2-7; D is possibly TRBD1 (5 bases). The V gene lost 0 bases and the J gene lost 5 bases, with 14 bases spanning the gap. Germline V gives CDR1 SEHNR, CDR2 FQNEAQ (reference sequence). The CDR3 spans 15 residues. The CDR3 coding sequence is TGTGCCAGCAGCTTAGCTCTTCAGGCAGGGAACGAGCAGTACTTC. It codes for CASSLALQAGNEQYF.

The V call is TRBV28, the J call TRBJ2-6, with 11 bases matching TRBD1. Germline V lookup: CDR1 MDHEN, CDR2 SYDVKM. Germline trimming cut 6 bases from V and 4 bases from J; bases unmatched to any gene: 5. The CDR3 contains 16 residues. CDR3: CASSGQGASGANVLTF. The DNA for the CDR3 is TGTGCCAGCAGCGGACAGGGGGCGTCCGGGGCCAACGTCCTGACTTTC.

The chain couples TRBV29-1 to TRBJ1-4; D not certain. V was cut by 4 bases and J by 5 bases, with 8 bases left in between. The germline V gene has CDR1 SQVTM and CDR2 ANQGSEA. The CDR3 is 12 residues long. CDR3 in amino acids: CSVVEQNEKLFF. The CDR3 DNA reads TGCAGCGTTGTTGAACAAAATGAAAAACTGTTTTTT. The whole variable domain, filled in from reference TRBV29-1 and TRBJ1-4, reads SAVISQKPSRDICQRGTSLTIQCQVDSQVTMMFWYRQQPGQSLTLIATANQGSEATYESGFVIDKFPISRPNLTFSTLTVSNMSPEDSSIYLCSVVEQNEKLFFGSGTQLSVL.

The sample holds a few counts of this clone. The chain recombines TRBV4-3 with TRBJ2-1; 8 positions agree with TRBD1. V was pared by 3 bases and J by 5 bases, with 6 bases of the junction left unmatched. The germline V gene encodes CDR1 LGHNA and CDR2 YSLEER. The CDR3 covers 15 residues. CDR3 nucleotide sequence: TGCGCCAGCAGCCACGGACAGGGTACCCACAATGAGCAGTTCTTC. It yields the protein CASSHGQGTHNEQFF.

This clone has more than one count but fewer than ten. CDR3 sequence reads: CAWSVLAGRALDTQYF. DNA for the CDR3: TGTGCCTGGAGTGTACTGGCGGGGAGGGCTCTAGATACGCAGTATTTT. The J gene is TRBJ2-3, the V gene TRBV30; TRBD2 aligns across 7 bases. V lost 0 bases, J lost 5 bases, and 11 bases stayed unmatched. CDR3 length equals 16 residues. Germline loops: CDR1 GTSNPN, CDR2 SVGIG (reference sequence).

This clone occurred a few times. CDR3 in DNA: TGTGCCAGCAGCCAAGGGACAGCCAGCCGGTACACTGAAGCTTTCTTT. Translated: CASSQGTASRYTEAFF. The chain joins TRBV4-2 to TRBJ1-1, with D possibly being TRBD1 (6 bases). Looked up from germline, CDR1 is LGHNA and CDR2 is YNFKEQ. The CDR3 spans 16 residues. Trimming stripped 1 base from V and 3 bases from J, with 15 bases between.

V and J are TRBV30 and TRBJ1-4; 7 bases line up with TRBD1. Germline CDR1 and CDR2: GTSNPN and SVGIG (reference sequence). V was pared by 7 bases and J by 7 bases, with 18 bases of the junction left unmatched. The CDR3 extends over 16 amino acids. The CDR3 protein is CASTTGWGSSGEKLFF. DNA of the CDR3: TGTGCCTCCACGACAGGGTGGGGGAGTTCGGGTGAAAAACTGTTTTTT.

This clone was detected only a few times. The chain employs TRBV7-2 and TRBJ2-6; 9 bases are shared with TRBD1. Trimming removed 2 bases from V and 2 bases from J; junction bases left unmatched: 10. Germline V CDR1 and CDR2: SGHTA, FQGNSA. The CDR3 spans 19 residues. CDR3 protein: CASSLRDREYEAGANVLTF. The CDR3 coding sequence is TGTGCCAGCAGCTTAAGGGACAGGGAATATGAAGCTGGGGCCAACGTCCTGACTTTC.

This clone was seen a few times. The chain recombines TRBV7-8 with TRBJ2-1, with 9 bases that match TRBD2. CDR1 and CDR2 (germline): SGHVS, FQNEAQ. The V gene end was trimmed by 5 bases and the J gene end by 3 bases; junction bases not matched to a gene: 8. The CDR3 spans 16 residues. Written as DNA, the CDR3 is TGTGCCAGCAGCAAGAGACTAGCGGCACGCTACAATGAGCAGTTCTTC. Its translation: CASSKRLAARYNEQFF.

In its sample, this clone was seen a few times. The chain carries TRBV5-1 and TRBJ1-2; 7 nucleotides match TRBD1. Germline V gives CDR1 SGHRS, CDR2 YFSETQ. There are 14 residues in the CDR3. V lost 0 bases and J lost 6; bases outside the gene matches: 5. CDR3 protein: CASSLVGQRNGYTF. CDR3 DNA: TGCGCCAGCAGCTTGGTGGGACAGCGTAATGGCTACACCTTC.

In this sample, this clone turned up a few times. The chain combines TRBV18 with TRBJ2-3, with 9 nucleotides matching TRBD2. J lost 4 bases, V lost 2 bases, and 4 bases had no gene match. CDR3 length: 15 amino acids. The germline V gene has CDR1 KGHSH and CDR2 LQKENI. The CDR3 DNA reads as TGTGCCAGCTCACCATCACTAGCGGGTCCAGATACGCAGTATTTT. Translated: CASSPSLAGPDTQYF.

In this sample, this clone turned up once. This rearrangement joins TRBV28 to TRBJ2-1; TRBD2 matches 14 bases. The CDR3 loop spans 16 amino acids. Losses at the gene ends were 6 bases for V and 6 bases for J; bases not matched to a gene: 7. Germline V CDR1 and CDR2: MDHEN, SYDVKM. CDR3 protein: CASRLTGLAGGNEQFF. DNA for the CDR3: TGTGCCAGCAGACTTACCGGACTAGCGGGAGGCAATGAGCAGTTCTTC.

V and J are TRBV27 and TRBJ2-2, with 12 bases identical to TRBD2. The CDR3 totals 15 residues. Germline V gene sequence: CDR1 MNHEY, CDR2 SMNVEV (reference sequence). V shed 6 bases and J 3 bases; nucleotides not matched to a gene: 2. The CDR3: CASSRLAGDTGELFF. The CDR3 DNA reads TGTGCCAGCAGCAGACTAGCGGGAGACACCGGGGAGCTGTTTTTT.

This clone was picked up a small number of times. CDR3 coding DNA: TGTGCCAGCAGTTTATCCAGCGAGACCCCATACGAGCAGTACTTC. Its translation is CASSLSSETPYEQYF. The chain uses TRBV28 and TRBJ2-7; D is unclear. The length of the CDR3 is 15 residues. Germline CDR1 MDHEN, CDR2 SYDVKM. V was pared by 1 base and J by 4 bases, with 14 bases between.

In this sample, this clone turned up a few times. The chain is built from TRBV29-1 and TRBJ1-3, with 7 bases lining up with TRBD1. CDR3 length: 15 residues. Per the germline V gene, CDR1 is SQVTM and CDR2 is ANQGSEA. With 6 bases clipped from V and 4 bases from J, the junction kept 12 bases outside the gene matches. This CDR3 reads CSVNSGTATGNTIYF. The CDR3 DNA reads TGCAGCGTGAACTCCGGGACAGCAACCGGAAACACCATATATTTT.

This clone was counted between two and nine times. CDR3: CASTPGPPYEQYF. The DNA for the CDR3 is TGTGCCAGCACTCCGGGTCCTCCCTACGAGCAGTACTTC. This rearrangement joins TRBV2 to TRBJ2-7; D is ambiguous. Germline V lookup: CDR1 SNHLY, CDR2 FYNNEI. The V end lost 7 bases, the J end lost 2 bases, and 12 bases lay between the germline ends. This CDR3 contains 13 residues.

This clone was observed a handful of times. This rearrangement joins TRBV7-3 to TRBJ2-2; no firm D call. V lost 5 bases to trimming and J lost 6 bases, with 10 bases between them. Germline loops: CDR1 SGHTA, CDR2 FQGTGA. The CDR3 totals 13 residues. Here the CDR3 reads CASSRVPPGELFF. The CDR3 DNA reads TGTGCCAGCAGCCGGGTACCTCCCGGGGAGCTGTTTTTT.

This chain uses TRBV18 with TRBJ2-7, with D tentatively TRBD2 (6 bases). Trimming cost V 0 bases and J 6 bases, with 18 bases left between them. Germline V gene sequence: CDR1 KGHSH, CDR2 LQKENI. The CDR3 contains 16 residues. In DNA form, the CDR3 reads TGTGCCAGCTCACCACCGGGGAGGCTAGCTCTTGGCGAGCAGTACTTC. It codes for CASSPPGRLALGEQYF.

The rearrangement uses TRBV29-1 and TRBJ2-1, with 9 bases that match TRBD1. Germline V gene lookup returns CDR1 SQVTM and CDR2 ANQGSEA. J was trimmed by 10 bases and V by 3 bases; bases with no gene match: 10. This CDR3 has 14 residues. The DNA of the CDR3 is TGCAGCGTTGACAACAGGGGGCCGTGGGGCGAGCAGTTCTTC. It is translated as CSVDNRGPWGEQFF.